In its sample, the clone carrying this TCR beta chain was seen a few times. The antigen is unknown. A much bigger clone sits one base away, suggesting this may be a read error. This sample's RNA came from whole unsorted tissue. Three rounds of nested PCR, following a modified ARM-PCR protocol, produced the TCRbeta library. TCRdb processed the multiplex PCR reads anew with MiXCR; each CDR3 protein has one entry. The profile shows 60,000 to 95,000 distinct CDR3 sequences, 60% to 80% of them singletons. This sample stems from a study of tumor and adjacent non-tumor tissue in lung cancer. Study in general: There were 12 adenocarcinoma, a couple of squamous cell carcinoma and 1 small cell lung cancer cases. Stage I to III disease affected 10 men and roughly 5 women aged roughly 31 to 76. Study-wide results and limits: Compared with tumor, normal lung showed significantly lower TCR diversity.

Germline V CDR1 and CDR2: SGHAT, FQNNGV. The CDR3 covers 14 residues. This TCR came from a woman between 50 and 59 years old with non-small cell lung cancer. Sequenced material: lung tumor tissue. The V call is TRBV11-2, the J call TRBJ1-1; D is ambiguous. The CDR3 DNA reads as TGTGCCGGCAGCTTAGTTGGCCAGAACACTGAAGCTTTCTTT. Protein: CAGSLVGQNTEAFF.